The clone carrying this T cell receptor (beta chain) was found many times. The antigen remains unidentified. The sample belongs to a study of breast tumors, draining lymph nodes, adjacent tissues. Study conclusions and caveats: Compared with lymph nodes, tumors were less diverse; compared with nontumor tissue, more.

Samples came from axillary lymph nodes draining the breast cancer. Using its own MiXCR run on the multiplex PCR reads, TCRdb lists one record per CDR3 protein. This sample has about 130,000 distinct CDR3 sequences, with 21% found just once. The CDR3 length is 12 residues. J was trimmed by 8 bases and V by 3 bases; bases with no gene match: 1. CDR1 MDHEN and CDR2 SYDVKM come from the germline V gene. The chain recombines TRBV28 with TRBJ2-7; 10 nucleotides match TRBD1. The origin of this receptor is a female donor with breast cancer. Some clones in this sample may be carry-over from other donors' samples. Sequencing was performed on axillary lymph node tissue. The CDR3 DNA reads as TGTGCCAGCAGTTTGGGACAGGGGAAGCAGTACTTC. Encoded protein: CASSLGQGKQYF.